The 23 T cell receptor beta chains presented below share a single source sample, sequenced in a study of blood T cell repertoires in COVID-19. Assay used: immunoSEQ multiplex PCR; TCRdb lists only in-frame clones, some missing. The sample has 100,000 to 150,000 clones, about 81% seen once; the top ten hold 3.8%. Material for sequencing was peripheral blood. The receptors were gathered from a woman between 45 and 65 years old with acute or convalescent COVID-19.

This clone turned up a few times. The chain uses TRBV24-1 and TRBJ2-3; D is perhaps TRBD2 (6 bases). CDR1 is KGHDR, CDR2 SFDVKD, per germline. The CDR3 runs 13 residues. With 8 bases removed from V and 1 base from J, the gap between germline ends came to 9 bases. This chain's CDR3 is CATTGTGTDTQYF. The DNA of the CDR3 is TGTGCCACCACGGGGACTGGCACAGATACGCAGTATTTT.

The CDR3 bases are TGTGCCAGCAGCTCCGGGACAGGGGCTTGGTACACTGAAGCTTTCTTT. Protein product: CASSSGTGAWYTEAFF. The chain has TRBV6-6 and TRBJ1-1; the match to TRBD1 covers 10 bases. The germline V gene encodes CDR1 MNHNY and CDR2 SVGAGI (reference sequence). V lost 6 bases and J lost 3; bases outside the gene matches: 10. CDR3 size: 16 residues.

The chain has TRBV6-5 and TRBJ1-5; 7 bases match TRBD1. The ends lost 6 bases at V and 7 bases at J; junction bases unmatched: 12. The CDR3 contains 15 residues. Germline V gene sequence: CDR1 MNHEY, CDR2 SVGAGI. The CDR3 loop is CASRNRDRGGQPQHF. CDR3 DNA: TGTGCCAGCAGAAACCGGGACAGAGGAGGACAGCCCCAGCATTTT.

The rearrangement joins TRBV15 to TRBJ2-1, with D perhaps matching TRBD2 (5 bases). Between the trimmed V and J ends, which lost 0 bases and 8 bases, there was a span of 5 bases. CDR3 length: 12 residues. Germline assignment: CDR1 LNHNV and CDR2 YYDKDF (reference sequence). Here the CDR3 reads CATSRDSDEQFF. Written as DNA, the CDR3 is TGTGCCACCAGCAGAGATAGCGATGAGCAGTTCTTC.

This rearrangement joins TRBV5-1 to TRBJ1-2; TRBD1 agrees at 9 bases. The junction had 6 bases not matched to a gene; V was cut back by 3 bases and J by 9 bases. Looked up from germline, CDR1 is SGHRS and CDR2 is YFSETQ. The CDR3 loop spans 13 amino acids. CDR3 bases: TGCGCCAGCAGCTCCCAAGGACAGGGGAGCTACACCTTC. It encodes CASSSQGQGSYTF.

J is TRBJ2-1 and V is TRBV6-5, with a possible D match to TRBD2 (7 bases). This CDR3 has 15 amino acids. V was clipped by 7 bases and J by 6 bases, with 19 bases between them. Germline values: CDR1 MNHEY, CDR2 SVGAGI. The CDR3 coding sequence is TGTGCCAGCAAGGGGGGGAGGCAGGTCAGCAATGAGCAGTTCTTC. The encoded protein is CASKGGRQVSNEQFF.

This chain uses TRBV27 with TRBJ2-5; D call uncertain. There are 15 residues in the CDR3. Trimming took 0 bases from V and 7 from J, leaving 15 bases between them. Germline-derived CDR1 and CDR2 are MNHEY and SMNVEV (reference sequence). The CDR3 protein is CASSLSWSTDRTQYF. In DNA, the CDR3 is TGTGCCAGCAGTTTATCTTGGAGCACCGATAGGACCCAGTACTTC.

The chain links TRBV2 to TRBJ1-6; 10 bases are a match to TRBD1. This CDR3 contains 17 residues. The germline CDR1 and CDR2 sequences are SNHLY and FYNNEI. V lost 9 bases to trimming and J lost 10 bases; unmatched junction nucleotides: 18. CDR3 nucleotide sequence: TGTGCCAGAAGACAGGGGGCGGGTCCCTCCCTAGTGTCACCCCTCCACTTT. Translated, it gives CARRQGAGPSLVSPLHF.

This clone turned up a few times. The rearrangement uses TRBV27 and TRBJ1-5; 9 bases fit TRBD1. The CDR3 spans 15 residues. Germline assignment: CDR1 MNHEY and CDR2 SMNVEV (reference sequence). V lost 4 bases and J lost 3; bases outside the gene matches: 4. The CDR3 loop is CASSSGQGVNQPQHF. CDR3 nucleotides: TGTGCCAGCAGTTCGGGACAGGGCGTCAATCAGCCCCAGCATTTT.

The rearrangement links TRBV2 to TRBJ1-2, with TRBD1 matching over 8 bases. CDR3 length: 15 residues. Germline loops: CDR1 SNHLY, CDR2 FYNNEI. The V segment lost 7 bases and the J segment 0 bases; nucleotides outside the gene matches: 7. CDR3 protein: CASKRTGTSNYGYTF. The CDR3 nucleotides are TGTGCCAGCAAACGGACAGGGACCTCTAACTATGGCTACACCTTC.

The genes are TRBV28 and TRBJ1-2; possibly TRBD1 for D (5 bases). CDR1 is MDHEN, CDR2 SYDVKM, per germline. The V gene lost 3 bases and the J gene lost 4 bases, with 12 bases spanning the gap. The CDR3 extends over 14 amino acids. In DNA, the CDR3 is TGTGCCAGCAGTTTGTCCGACAGATCCTATGGCTACACCTTC. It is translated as CASSLSDRSYGYTF.

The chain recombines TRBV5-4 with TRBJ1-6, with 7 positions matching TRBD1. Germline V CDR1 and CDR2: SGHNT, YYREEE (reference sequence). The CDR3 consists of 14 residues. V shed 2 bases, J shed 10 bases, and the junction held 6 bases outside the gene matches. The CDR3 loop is CASSFTGVRSPLHF. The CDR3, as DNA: TGTGCCAGCAGCTTTACAGGGGTCAGGTCACCCCTCCACTTT. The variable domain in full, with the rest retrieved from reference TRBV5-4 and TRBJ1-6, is ETGVTQSPTHLIKTRGQQVTLRCSSQSGHNTVSWYQQALGQGPQFIFQYYREEENGRGNFPPRFSGLQFPNYSSELNVNALELDDSALYLCASSFTGVRSPLHFGNGTRLTVT.

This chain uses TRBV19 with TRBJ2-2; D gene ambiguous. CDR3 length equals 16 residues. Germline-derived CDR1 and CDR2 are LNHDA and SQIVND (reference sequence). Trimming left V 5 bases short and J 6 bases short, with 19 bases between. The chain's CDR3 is CASSHPGQAWAGELFF. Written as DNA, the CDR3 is TGTGCCAGTAGTCACCCTGGGCAGGCTTGGGCCGGGGAGCTGTTTTTT.

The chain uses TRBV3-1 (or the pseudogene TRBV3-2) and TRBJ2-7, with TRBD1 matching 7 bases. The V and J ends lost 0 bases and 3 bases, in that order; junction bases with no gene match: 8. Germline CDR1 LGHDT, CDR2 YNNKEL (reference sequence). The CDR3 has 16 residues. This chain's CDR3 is CASSQDQWTGLYEQYF. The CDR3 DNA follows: TGTGCCAGCAGCCAAGATCAGTGGACAGGTCTCTACGAGCAGTACTTC.

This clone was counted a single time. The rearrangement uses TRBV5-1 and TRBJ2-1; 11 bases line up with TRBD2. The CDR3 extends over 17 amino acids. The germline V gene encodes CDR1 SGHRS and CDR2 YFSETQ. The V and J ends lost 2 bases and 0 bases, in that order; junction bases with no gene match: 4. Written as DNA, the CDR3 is TGCGCCAGCAGCTTTGGACTAGCGGGTCGCTCCTACAATGAGCAGTTCTTC. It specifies CASSFGLAGRSYNEQFF.

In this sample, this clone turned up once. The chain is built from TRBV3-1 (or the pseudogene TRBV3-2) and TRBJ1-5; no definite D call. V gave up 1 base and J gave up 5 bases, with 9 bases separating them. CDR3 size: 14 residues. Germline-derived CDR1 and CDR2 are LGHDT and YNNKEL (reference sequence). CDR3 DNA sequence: TGTGCCAGCAGCCAAGTACCGGGAGATCAGCCCCAGCATTTT. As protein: CASSQVPGDQPQHF.

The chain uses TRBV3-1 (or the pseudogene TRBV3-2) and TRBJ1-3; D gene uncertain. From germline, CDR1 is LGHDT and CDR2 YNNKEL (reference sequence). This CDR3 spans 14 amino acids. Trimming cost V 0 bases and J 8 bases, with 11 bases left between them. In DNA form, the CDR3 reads TGTGCCAGCAGCCAAGAGGTGAACGGAGACACCATATATTTT. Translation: CASSQEVNGDTIYF.

The CDR3 bases are TGTGCCAGCAGCTCGCAGGGGGGCGGAAACACCATATATTTT. Residues: CASSSQGGGNTIYF. V is TRBV7-9 and J is TRBJ1-3; the match to TRBD1 covers 7 bases. CDR3 length: 14 residues. Germline V gives CDR1 SEHNR, CDR2 FQNEAQ (reference sequence). V was pared by 4 bases and J by 4 bases, with 4 bases of the junction left unmatched.

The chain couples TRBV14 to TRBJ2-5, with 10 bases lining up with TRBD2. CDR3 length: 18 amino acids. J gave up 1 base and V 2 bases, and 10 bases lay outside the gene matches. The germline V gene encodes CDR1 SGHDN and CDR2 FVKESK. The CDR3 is CASSQMRVAGGIQETQYF. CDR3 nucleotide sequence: TGTGCCAGCAGCCAAATGAGGGTAGCGGGGGGCATCCAAGAGACCCAGTACTTC.

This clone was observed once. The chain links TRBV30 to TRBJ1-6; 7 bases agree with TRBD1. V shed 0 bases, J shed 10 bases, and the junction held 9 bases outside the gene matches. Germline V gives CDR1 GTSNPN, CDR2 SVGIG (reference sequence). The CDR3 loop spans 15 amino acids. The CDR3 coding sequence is TGTGCCTGGAGTGTTGGAGGACAGGTGTACTCACCCCTCCACTTT. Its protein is CAWSVGGQVYSPLHF.

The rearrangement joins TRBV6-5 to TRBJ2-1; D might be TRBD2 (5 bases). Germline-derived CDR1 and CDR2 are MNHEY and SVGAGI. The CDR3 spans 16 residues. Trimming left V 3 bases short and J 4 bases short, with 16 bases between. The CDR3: CASSYGVLAPYNEQFF. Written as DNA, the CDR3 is TGTGCCAGCAGTTATGGCGTGCTAGCCCCTTACAATGAGCAGTTCTTC.

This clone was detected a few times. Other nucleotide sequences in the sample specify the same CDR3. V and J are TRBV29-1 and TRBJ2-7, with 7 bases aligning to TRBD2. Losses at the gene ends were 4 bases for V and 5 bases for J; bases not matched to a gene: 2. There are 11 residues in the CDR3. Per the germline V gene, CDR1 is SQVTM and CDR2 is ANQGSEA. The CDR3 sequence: CSVASGDEQYF. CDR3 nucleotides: TGCAGCGTTGCCAGCGGGGACGAGCAGTACTTC.

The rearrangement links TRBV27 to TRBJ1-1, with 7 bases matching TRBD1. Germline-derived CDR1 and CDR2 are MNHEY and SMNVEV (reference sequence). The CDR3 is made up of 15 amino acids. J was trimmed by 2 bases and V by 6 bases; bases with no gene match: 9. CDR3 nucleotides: TGTGCCAGCAGCTTGAGGGGGCGTATTAACACTGAAGCTTTCTTT. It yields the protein CASSLRGRINTEAFF.